Given below is one T cell receptor (beta chain) in context. Its antigen is still unknown. Assay: immunoSEQ multiplex PCR; the TCRdb copy retains only in-frame clones and omits some. The sample yields some 19,000 clones, more than 80% seen once. This sample stems from a study of T cells after posttransplantation cyclophosphamide. Control samples came 1 year after myeloablative marrow transplants with methotrexate plus calcineurin inhibitor. Overall study results and limits: TRB clonality was highly associated with recipient CMV seropositivity and reactivation. Skin or GI-infiltrating T cells shared few TRB sequences with blood. Later blood repertoires were often dominated by clones from the donor CD8+ memory compartment.

The germline V gene encodes CDR1 LGHNA and CDR2 YNFKEQ. This CDR3 has 12 amino acids. With 1 base removed from V and 8 bases from J, the gap between germline ends came to 6 bases. Sequences were derived from PBMCs, sampled approximately twelve months after allogeneic stem cell transplant with calcineurin inhibitor and methotrexate. The V and J genes are TRBV4-2 and TRBJ1-3; D gene ambiguous. The source of this sequence is a female patient in her 30s who received an allogeneic stem cell transplant from an unrelated donor, was CMV-positive, and had acute and chronic GVHD. Some T cells may be provided by the graft donor. CDR3: CASSQGRDTIYF. The CDR3 region has the DNA TGTGCCAGCAGCCAAGGGAGGGACACCATATATTTT.